The present T cell receptor (beta chain) was sequenced within a study of T-cell memory formation after mild COVID-19. Broader study findings: The finding that pre-infection memory included some responding clones suggested that cross-reactive memory joined.

Sample barcodes and UMIs were carried by the TCR alpha and TCR beta cDNA libraries that 5'RACE generated with constant-segment primers. TCRdb redid the calling of the 5' RACE reads with MiXCR, one entry per CDR3 protein. The repertoire includes fewer than 550,000 distinct CDR3 sequences, roughly 20% of them detected once, and approximately 8.1% sits in the top ten. The CDR3 runs to 13 residues. V was clipped by 3 bases and J by 1 base, with 10 bases between them. CDR1 is DFQATT, CDR2 SNEGSKA, per germline (reference sequence). This clonotype was detected only a few times. What it binds is not known. The rearrangement links TRBV20-1 to TRBJ2-7; D is unclear. The TCR sequence derives from an adult woman who had mild COVID-19 (a few samples of this study predate the infection). Cell type and time point are not known. Material: PBMCs or a T cell subset sorted from them (not recorded which). The chain's CDR3 is CSARSVGSYEQYF. The CDR3 DNA is TGCAGTGCTAGGTCAGTGGGATCCTACGAGCAGTACTTC.